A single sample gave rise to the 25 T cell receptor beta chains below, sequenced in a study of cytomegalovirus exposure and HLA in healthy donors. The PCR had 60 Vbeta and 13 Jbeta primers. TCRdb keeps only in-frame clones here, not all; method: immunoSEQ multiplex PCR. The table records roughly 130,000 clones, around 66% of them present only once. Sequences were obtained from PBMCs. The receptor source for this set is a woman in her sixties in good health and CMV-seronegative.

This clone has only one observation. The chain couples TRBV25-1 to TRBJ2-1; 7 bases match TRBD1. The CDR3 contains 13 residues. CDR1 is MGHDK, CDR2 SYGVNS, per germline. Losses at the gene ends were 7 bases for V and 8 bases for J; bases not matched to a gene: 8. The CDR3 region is CASKETGRDEQFF. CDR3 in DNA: TGTGCCAGCAAAGAGACAGGGCGAGATGAGCAGTTCTTC.

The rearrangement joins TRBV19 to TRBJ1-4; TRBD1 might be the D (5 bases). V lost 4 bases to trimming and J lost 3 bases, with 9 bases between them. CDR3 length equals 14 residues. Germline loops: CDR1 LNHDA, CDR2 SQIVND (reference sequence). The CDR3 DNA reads TGTGCCAGTAGTAGACAGACAGCTAATGAAAAACTGTTTTTT. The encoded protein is CASSRQTANEKLFF.

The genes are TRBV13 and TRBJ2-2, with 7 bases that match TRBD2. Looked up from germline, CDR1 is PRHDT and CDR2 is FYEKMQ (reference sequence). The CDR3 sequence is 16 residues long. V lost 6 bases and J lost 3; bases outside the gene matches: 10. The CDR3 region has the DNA TGTGCCAGCAGACCCGGGAGGCCGGGGGACACCGGGGAGCTGTTTTTT. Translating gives CASRPGRPGDTGELFF. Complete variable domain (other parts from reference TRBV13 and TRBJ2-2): AAGVIQSPRHLIKEKRETATLKCYPIPRHDTVYWYQQGPGQDPQFLISFYEKMQSDKGSIPDRFSAQQFSDYHSELNMSSLELGDSALYFCASRPGRPGDTGELFFGEGSRLTVL.

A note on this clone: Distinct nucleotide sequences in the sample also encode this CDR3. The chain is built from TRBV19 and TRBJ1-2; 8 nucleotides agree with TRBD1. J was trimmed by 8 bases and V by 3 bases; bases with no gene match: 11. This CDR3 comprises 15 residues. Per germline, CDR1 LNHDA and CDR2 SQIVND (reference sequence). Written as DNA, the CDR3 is TGTGCCAGTAGTATTGGGCAGGGGGCTGGCTACGGCTACACCTTC. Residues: CASSIGQGAGYGYTF.

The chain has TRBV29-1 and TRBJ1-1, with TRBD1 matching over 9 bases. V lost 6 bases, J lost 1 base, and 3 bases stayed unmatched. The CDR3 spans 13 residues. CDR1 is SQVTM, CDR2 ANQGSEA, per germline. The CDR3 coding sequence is TGCAGCGTGCAACAGGGGGCGAACACTGAAGCTTTCTTT. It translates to CSVQQGANTEAFF.

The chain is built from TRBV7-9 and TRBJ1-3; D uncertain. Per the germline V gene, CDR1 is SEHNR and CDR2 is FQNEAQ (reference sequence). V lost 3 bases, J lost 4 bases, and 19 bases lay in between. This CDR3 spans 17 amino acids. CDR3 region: CASSFGLDARWGNTIYF. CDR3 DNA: TGTGCCAGCAGCTTTGGCCTGGATGCCAGGTGGGGAAACACCATATATTTT.

CDR3 sequence (DNA): TGTGCCAGCAGCTTAGGTCGAACCGGGACAGGGAAGTTAGGTGAGCAGTTCTTC. Translation gives CASSLGRTGTGKLGEQFF. This chain uses TRBV7-8 with TRBJ2-1, with 9 bases fitting TRBD1. CDR1 SGHVS and CDR2 FQNEAQ come from the germline V gene. CDR3 length: 18 residues. The J segment lost 9 bases and the V segment lost 1 base, leaving 16 bases of the junction unmatched.

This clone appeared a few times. CDR3 DNA sequence: TGTGCCAGCCAGGGACTAGCGGGCGGTCCCTCTGAGCAGTTCTTC. This encodes CASQGLAGGPSEQFF. The chain carries TRBV19 and TRBJ2-1, with TRBD2 matching 12 bases. The germline V gene encodes CDR1 LNHDA and CDR2 SQIVND (reference sequence). CDR3 length equals 15 residues. V shed 9 bases, J shed 9 bases, and the junction held 12 bases outside the gene matches. The variable domain in full, completed from reference TRBV19 and TRBJ2-1, reads DGGITQSPKYLFRKEGQNVTLSCEQNLNHDAMYWYRQDPGQGLRLIYYSQIVNDFQKGDIAEGYSVSREKKESFPLTVTSAQKNPTAFYLCASQGLAGGPSEQFFGPGTRLTVL.

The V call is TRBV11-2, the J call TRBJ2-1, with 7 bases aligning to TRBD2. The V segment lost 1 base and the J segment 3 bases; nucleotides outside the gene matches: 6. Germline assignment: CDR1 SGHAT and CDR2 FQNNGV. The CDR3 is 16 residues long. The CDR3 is CASSLVGLADYNEQFF. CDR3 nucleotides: TGTGCCAGCAGCTTAGTCGGGCTAGCGGACTACAATGAGCAGTTCTTC.

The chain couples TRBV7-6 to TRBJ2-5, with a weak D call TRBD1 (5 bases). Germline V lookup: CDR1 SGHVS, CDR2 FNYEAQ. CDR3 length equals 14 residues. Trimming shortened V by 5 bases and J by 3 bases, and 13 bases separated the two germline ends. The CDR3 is CASSPGIHKETQYF. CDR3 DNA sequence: TGTGCCAGCAGCCCAGGGATCCACAAAGAGACCCAGTACTTC.

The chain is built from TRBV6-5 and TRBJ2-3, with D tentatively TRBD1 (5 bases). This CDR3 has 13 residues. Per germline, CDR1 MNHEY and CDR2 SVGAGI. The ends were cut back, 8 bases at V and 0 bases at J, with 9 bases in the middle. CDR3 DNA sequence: TGTGCCAGCCTCAGGGATAGCACAGATACGCAGTATTTT. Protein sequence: CASLRDSTDTQYF.

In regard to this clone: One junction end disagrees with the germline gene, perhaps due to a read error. The CDR3 sequence: CASSQDPDRTYEQHF. The CDR3, as DNA: TGTGCCAGCAGCCAAGATCCGGACAGAACCTACGAGCAGCACTTC. This sequence joins TRBV4-2 and TRBJ2-7, with D possibly TRBD1 on 6 matching bases. Germline lookup yields CDR1 LGHNA and CDR2 YNFKEQ. CDR3 length: 15 residues.

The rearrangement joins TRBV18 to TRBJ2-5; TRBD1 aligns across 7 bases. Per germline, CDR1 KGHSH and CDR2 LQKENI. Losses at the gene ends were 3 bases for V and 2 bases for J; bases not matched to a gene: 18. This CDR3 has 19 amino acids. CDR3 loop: CASSPPTGTLGVGQETQYF. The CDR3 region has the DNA TGTGCCAGCTCACCTCCGACAGGGACCCTAGGAGTGGGACAAGAGACCCAGTACTTC.

The CDR3 region is CASTSGYYYGYTF. In DNA form, the CDR3 reads TGTGCCAGTACCTCGGGATACTACTATGGCTACACCTTC. The chain combines TRBV19 with TRBJ1-2; no clear D gene. Per germline, CDR1 LNHDA and CDR2 SQIVND (reference sequence). CDR3 size: 13 residues. V was cut by 7 bases and J by 3 bases, with 12 bases left in between.

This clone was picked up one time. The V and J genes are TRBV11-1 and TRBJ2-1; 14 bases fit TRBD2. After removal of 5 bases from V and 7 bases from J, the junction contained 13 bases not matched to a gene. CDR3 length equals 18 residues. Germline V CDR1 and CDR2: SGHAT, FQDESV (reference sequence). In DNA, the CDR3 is TGTGCCAGCAGCAAACCTAGGGGGACTAGCGGGAGTCAGAATGAGCAGTTCTTC. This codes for CASSKPRGTSGSQNEQFF. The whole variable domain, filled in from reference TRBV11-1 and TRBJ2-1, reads EAEVAQSPRYKITEKSQAVAFWCDPISGHATLYWYRQILGQGPELLVQFQDESVVDDSQLPKDRFSAERLKGVDSTLKIQPAELGDSAMYLCASSKPRGTSGSQNEQFFGPGTRLTVL.

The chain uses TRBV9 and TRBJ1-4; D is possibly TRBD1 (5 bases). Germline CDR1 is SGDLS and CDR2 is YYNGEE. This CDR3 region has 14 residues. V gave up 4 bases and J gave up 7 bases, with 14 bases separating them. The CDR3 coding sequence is TGTGCCAGCAGCACCCCGGGGGGTGGTGAAAAACTGTTTTTT. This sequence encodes CASSTPGGGEKLFF.

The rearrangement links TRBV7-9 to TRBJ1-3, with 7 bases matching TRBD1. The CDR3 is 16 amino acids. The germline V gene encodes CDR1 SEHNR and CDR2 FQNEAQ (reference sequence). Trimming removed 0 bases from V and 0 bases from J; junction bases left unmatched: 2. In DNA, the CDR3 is TGTGCCAGCAGCTTAGCGGGACAGCTCTCTGGAAACACCATATATTTT. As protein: CASSLAGQLSGNTIYF.

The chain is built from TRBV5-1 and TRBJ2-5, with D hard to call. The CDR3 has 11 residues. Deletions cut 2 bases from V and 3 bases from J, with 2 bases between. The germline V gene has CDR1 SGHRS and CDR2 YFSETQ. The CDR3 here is CASSFEETQYF. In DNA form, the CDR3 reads TGCGCCAGCAGCTTCGAAGAGACCCAGTACTTC.

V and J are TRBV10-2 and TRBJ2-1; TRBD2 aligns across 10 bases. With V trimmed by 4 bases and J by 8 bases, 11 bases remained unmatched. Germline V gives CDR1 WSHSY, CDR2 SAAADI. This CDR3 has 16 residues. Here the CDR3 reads CASSAPFQREGHEQFF. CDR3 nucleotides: TGCGCCAGCAGTGCCCCATTCCAGCGGGAGGGCCATGAGCAGTTCTTC.

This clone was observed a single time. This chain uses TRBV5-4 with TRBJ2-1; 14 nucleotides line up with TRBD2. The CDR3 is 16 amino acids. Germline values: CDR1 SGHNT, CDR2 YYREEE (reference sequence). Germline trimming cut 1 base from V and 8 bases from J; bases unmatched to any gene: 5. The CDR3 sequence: CASSLWGTSGSYEQFF. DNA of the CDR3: TGTGCCAGCAGCTTGTGGGGGACTAGCGGGAGCTATGAGCAGTTCTTC.

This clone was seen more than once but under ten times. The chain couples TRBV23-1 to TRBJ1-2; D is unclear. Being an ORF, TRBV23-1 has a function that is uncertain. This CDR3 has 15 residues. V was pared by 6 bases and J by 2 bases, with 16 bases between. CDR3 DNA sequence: TGCGCCAGCAGCCCCCTGCGGGTAGAAAACTATGGCTACACCTTC. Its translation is CASSPLRVENYGYTF.

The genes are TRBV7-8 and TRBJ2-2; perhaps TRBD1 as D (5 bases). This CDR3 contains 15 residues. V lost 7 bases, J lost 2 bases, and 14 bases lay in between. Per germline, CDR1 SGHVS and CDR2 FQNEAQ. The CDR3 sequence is CASINRRFNTGELFF. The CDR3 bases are TGTGCCAGCATCAACAGGCGGTTTAACACCGGGGAGCTGTTTTTT.

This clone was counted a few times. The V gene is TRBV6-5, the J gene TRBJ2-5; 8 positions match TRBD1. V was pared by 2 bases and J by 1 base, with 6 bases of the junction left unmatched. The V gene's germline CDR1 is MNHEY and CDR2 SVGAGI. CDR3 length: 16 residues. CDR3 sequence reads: CASSYRGQGPQETQYF. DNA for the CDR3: TGTGCCAGCAGTTACCGCGGACAGGGTCCCCAAGAGACCCAGTACTTC.

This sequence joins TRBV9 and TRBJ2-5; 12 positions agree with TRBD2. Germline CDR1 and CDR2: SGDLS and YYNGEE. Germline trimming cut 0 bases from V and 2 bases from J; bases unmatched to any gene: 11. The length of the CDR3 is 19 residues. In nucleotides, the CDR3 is TGTGCCAGCAGCGTAGGAGGTGGAGGGCTAGCGGGGGGGCAAGAGACCCAGTACTTC. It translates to CASSVGGGGLAGGQETQYF.

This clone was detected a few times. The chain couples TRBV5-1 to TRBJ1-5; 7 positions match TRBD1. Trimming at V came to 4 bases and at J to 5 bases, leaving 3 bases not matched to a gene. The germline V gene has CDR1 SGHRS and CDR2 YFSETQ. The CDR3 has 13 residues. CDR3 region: CASSLDRDQPQHF. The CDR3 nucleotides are TGCGCCAGCAGCCTTGACAGGGATCAGCCCCAGCATTTT.